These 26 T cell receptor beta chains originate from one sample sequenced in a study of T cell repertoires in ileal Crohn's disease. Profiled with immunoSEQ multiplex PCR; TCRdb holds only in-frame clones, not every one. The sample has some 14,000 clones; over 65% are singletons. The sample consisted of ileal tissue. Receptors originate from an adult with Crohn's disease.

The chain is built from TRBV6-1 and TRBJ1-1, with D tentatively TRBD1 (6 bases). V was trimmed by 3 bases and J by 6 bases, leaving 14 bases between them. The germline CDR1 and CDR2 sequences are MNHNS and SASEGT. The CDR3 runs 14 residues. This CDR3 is CASSEGALSAEAFF. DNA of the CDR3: TGTGCCAGCAGTGAGGGGGCTCTCAGCGCTGAAGCTTTCTTT.

The CDR3 nucleotides are TGTGCCAGCAAAGCGGGGGCGAACACCGGGGAGCTGTTTTTT. Translation: CASKAGANTGELFF. The chain links TRBV6-4 to TRBJ2-2; 8 bases line up with TRBD2. CDR1 MRHNA and CDR2 SNTAGT come from the germline V gene. This CDR3 comprises 14 residues. The junction had 1 base not matched to a gene; V was cut back by 7 bases and J by 0 bases.

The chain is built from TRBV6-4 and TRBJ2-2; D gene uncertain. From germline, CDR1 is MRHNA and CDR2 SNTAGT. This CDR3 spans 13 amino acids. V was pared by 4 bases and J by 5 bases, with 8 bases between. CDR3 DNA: TGTGCCAGCAGTGCCCCCATGACCGGGGAGCTGTTTTTT. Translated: CASSAPMTGELFF.

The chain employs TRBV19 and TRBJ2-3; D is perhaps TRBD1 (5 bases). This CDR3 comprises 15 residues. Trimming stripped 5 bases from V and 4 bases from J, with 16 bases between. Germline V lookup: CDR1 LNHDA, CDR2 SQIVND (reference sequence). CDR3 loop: CASSSQAAGSDTQYF. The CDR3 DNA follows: TGTGCCAGTAGTTCCCAAGCCGCAGGGTCAGATACGCAGTATTTT.

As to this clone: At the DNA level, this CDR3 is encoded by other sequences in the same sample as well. DNA for the CDR3: TGCGCCAGCAGCGCGGGACAGCTAAACACTGAAGCTTTCTTT. As protein: CASSAGQLNTEAFF. V usage is TRBV5-1 and J usage is TRBJ1-1; TRBD1 agrees at 7 bases. V lost 4 bases to trimming and J lost 2 bases; unmatched junction nucleotides: 5. The CDR3 contains 14 residues. Germline CDR1 and CDR2: SGHRS and YFSETQ.

The CDR3 sequence is CASSRESISGYTF. CDR3 DNA: TGTGCCAGCAGCCGTGAGTCGATCTCTGGCTACACCTTC. This chain connects TRBV7-2 to TRBJ1-2; D is uncertain. Germline-derived CDR1 and CDR2 are SGHTA and FQGNSA. There are 13 residues in the CDR3. V gave up 5 bases and J gave up 7 bases, with 14 bases separating them.

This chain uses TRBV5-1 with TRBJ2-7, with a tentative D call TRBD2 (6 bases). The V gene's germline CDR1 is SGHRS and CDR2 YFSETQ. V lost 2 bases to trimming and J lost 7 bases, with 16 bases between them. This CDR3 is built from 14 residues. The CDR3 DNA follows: TGCGCCAGCAGCTTTGGGGGGTCCACGGGGGAGCAGTACTTC. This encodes CASSFGGSTGEQYF. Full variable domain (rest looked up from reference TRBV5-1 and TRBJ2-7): KAGVTQTPRYLIKTRGQQVTLSCSPISGHRSVSWYQQTPGQGLQFLFEYFSETQRNKGNFPGRFSGRQFSNSRSEMNVSTLELGDSALYLCASSFGGSTGEQYFGPGTRLTVT.

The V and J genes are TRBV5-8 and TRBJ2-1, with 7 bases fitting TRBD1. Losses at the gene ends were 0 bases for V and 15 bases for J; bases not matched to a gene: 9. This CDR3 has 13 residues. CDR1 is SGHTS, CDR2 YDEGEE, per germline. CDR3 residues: CASSLAPTGATFF. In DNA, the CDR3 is TGTGCCAGCAGCTTGGCCCCCACAGGGGCCACGTTCTTC.

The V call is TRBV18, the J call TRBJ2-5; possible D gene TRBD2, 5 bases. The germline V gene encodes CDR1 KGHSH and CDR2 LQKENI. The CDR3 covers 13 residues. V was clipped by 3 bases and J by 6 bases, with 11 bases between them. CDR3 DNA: TGTGCCAGCTCACCGGGAGAACCCCAGACCCAGTACTTC. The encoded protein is CASSPGEPQTQYF.

The CDR3 DNA reads TGTGCCAGCAGCAGGACTAGCGGCGACACCGGGGAGCTGTTTTTT. Its protein is CASSRTSGDTGELFF. This chain joins TRBV9 and TRBJ2-2, with 10 bases lining up with TRBD2. The germline CDR1 and CDR2 sequences are SGDLS and YYNGEE. J lost 3 bases, V lost 4 bases, and 3 bases had no gene match. The CDR3 spans 15 residues.

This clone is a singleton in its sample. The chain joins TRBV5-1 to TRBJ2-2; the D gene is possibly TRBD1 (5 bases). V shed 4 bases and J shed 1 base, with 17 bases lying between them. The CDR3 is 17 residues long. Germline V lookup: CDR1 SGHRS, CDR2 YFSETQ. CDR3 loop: CASSIQSRTLNTGELFF. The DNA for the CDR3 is TGCGCCAGCAGCATCCAGTCCAGGACATTGAACACCGGGGAGCTGTTTTTT. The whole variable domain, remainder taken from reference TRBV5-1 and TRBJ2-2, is KAGVTQTPRYLIKTRGQQVTLSCSPISGHRSVSWYQQTPGQGLQFLFEYFSETQRNKGNFPGRFSGRQFSNSRSEMNVSTLELGDSALYLCASSIQSRTLNTGELFFGEGSRLTVL.

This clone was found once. The CDR3 spells CASSQERIMNTGELFF. The CDR3, as DNA: TGCGCCAGCAGCCAAGAGCGGATAATGAACACCGGGGAGCTGTTTTTT. The chain couples TRBV4-1 to TRBJ2-2; D call uncertain. V was clipped by 0 bases and J by 1 base, with 9 bases between them. CDR1 and CDR2 (germline): MGHRA, YSYEKL. The CDR3 covers 16 residues.

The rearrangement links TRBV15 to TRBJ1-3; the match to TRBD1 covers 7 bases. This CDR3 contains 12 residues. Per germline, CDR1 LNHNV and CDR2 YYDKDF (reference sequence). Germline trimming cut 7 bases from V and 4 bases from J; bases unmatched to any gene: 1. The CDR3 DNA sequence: TGTGCCACCAAAGGGGGCGGAAACACCATATATTTT. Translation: CATKGGGNTIYF.

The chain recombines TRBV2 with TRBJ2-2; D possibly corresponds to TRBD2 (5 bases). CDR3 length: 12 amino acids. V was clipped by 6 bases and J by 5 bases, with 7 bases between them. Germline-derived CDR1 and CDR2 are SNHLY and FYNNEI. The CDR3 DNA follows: TGTGCCAGCAGGAGGAGGACCGGGGAGCTGTTTTTT. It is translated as CASRRRTGELFF. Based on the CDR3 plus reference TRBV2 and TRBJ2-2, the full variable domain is EPEVTQTPSHQVTQMGQEVILRCVPISNHLYFYWYRQILGQKVEFLVSFYNNEISEKSEIFDDQFSVERPDGSNFTLKIRSTKLEDSAMYFCASRRRTGELFFGEGSRLTVL.

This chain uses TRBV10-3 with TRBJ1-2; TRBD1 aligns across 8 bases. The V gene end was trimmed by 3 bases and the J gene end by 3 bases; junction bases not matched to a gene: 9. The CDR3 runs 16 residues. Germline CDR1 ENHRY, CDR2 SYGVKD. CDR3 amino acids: CAISDPGGAGDYGYTF. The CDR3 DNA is TGTGCCATCAGTGACCCAGGGGGCGCCGGGGACTATGGCTACACCTTC.

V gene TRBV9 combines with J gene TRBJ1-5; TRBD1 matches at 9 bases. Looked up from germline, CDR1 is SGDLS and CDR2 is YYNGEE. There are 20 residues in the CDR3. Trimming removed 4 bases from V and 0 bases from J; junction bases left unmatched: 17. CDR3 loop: CASSRRDREILRYSNQPQHF. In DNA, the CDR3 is TGTGCCAGCAGCAGACGGGACAGGGAAATTTTGAGGTATAGCAATCAGCCCCAGCATTTT. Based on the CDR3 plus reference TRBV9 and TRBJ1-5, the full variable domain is DSGVTQTPKHLITATGQRVTLRCSPRSGDLSVYWYQQSLDQGLQFLIQYYNGEERAKGNILERFSAQQFPDLHSELNLSSLELGDSALYFCASSRRDREILRYSNQPQHFGDGTRLSIL.

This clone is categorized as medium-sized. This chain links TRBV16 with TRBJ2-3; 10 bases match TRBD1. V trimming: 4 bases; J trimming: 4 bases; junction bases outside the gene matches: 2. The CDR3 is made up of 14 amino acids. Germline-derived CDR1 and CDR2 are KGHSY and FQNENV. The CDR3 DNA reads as TGTGCCAGCAGCCGGGACAGGGGCGCAGATACGCAGTATTTT. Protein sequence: CASSRDRGADTQYF.

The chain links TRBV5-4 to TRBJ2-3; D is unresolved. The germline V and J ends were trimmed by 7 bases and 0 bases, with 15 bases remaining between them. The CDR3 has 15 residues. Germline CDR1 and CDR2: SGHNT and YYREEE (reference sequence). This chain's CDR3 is CASRNEMVSTDTQYF. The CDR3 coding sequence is TGTGCCAGCCGTAACGAGATGGTAAGCACAGATACGCAGTATTTT.

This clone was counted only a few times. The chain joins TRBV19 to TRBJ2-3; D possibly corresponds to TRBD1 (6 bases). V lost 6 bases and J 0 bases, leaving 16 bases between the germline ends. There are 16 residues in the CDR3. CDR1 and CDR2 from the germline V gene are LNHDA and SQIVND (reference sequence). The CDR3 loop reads CASSNQPGHSTDTQYF. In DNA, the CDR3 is TGTGCCAGTAGCAACCAACCGGGACACAGCACAGATACGCAGTATTTT.

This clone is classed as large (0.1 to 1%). In DNA, the CDR3 is TGCGCCAGCAGCCAAGATGGGGCCATCACAGATACGCAGTATTTT. Translated: CASSQDGAITDTQYF. This chain uses TRBV4-1 with TRBJ2-3, with D possibly TRBD1 on 5 matching bases. This CDR3 has 15 amino acids. Germline loops: CDR1 MGHRA, CDR2 YSYEKL. V was pared by 0 bases and J by 2 bases, with 9 bases between.

The CDR3 DNA follows: TGTGCCAGCAGACGTAATGACAGGGGGCGATGGGGCTACACCTTC. Translating it yields CASRRNDRGRWGYTF. V and J are TRBV27 and TRBJ1-2, with 10 bases matching TRBD1. The germline V gene has CDR1 MNHEY and CDR2 SMNVEV (reference sequence). CDR3 length equals 15 residues. V shed 6 bases and J 8 bases; nucleotides not matched to a gene: 12.

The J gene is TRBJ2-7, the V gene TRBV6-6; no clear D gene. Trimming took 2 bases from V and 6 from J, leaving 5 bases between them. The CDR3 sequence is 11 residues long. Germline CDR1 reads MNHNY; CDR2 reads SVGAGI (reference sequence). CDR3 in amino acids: CASSYASEQYF. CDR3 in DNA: TGTGCCAGCAGTTACGCGAGCGAGCAGTACTTC.

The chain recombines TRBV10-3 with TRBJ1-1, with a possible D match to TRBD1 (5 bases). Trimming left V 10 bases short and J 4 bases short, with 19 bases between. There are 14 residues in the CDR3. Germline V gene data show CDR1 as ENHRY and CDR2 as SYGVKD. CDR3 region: CASGARVPSTEAFF. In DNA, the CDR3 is TGTGCCAGCGGCGCCAGGGTCCCCTCCACTGAAGCTTTCTTT.

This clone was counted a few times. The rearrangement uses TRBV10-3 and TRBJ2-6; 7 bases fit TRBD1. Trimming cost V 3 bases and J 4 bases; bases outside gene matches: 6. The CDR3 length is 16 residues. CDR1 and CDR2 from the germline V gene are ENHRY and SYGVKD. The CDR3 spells CAISDRGLTGANVLTF. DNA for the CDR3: TGTGCCATCAGTGACAGGGGGTTAACCGGGGCCAACGTCCTGACTTTC.

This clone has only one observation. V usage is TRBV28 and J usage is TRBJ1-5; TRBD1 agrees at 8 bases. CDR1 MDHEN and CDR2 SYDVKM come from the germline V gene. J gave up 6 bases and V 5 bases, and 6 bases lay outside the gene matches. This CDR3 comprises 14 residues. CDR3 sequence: CASSRQGRLQPQHF. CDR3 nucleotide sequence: TGTGCCAGCAGTCGACAGGGGCGGCTTCAGCCCCAGCATTTT.

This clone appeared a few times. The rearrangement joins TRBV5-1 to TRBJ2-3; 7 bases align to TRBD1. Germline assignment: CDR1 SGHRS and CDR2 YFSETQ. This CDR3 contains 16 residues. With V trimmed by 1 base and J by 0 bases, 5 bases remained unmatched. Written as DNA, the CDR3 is TGCGCCAGCAGCTTGTTGGGACAGCAGAGCACAGATACGCAGTATTTT. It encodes CASSLLGQQSTDTQYF.